The following is a T cell receptor beta chain sequence with its context. The antigen is undetermined. This CDR3 comprises 16 residues. The germline gives CDR1 KGHSH, CDR2 LQKENI. Trimming removed 6 bases from V and 6 bases from J; junction bases left unmatched: 8. These data come from a study of early T cells in non-severe SARS-CoV-2 infection. Looking at the study overall: Investigators sequenced bulk RNA drawn from unsorted whole blood, and chains remained unpaired. Findings of the study overall: Matching results from VDJdb favored anti-spike CD8 responses, leaving private and CD4 specificities undetected.

Researchers tagged individual cDNA molecules with unique molecular identifiers. Via MiXCR, TCRdb re-called the 5' RACE reads, giving one row per CDR3 protein. Of some 89,000 distinct CDR3 sequences in the sample, approximately 9.9% were seen once. This specimen consisted of whole blood, obtained at baseline. This receptor was taken from an adult who was a healthcare worker with PCR-confirmed SARS-CoV-2 infection or an uninfected control (not recorded which). The chain combines TRBV18 with TRBJ2-3, with TRBD2 matching 14 bases. The CDR3 coding sequence is TGTGCCAGCTCCTGGGGGACTAGCGGGAGTGACGATACGCAGTATTTT. Its translation is CASSWGTSGSDDTQYF.